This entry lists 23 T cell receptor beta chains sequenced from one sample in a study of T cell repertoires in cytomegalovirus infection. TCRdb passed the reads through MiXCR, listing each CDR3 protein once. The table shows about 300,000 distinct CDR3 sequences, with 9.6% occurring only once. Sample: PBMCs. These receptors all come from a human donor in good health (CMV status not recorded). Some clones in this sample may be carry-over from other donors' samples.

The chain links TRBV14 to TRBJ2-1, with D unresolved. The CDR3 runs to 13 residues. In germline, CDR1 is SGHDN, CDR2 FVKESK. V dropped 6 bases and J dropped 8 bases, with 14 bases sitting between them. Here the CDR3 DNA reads TGTGCCAGCAGATCGTACGGTGGAGATGAGCAGTTCTTC. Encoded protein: CASRSYGGDEQFF.

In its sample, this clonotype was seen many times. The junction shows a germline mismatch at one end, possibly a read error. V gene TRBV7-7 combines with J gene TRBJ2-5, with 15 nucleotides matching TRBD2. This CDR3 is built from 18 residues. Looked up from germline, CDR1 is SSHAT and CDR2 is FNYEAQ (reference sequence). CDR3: CASSRWTSGGATVETQYF. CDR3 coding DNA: TGTGCTAGCAGCCGATGGACTAGCGGGGGGGCTACGGTCGAGACCCAGTACTTC.

Here the CDR3 reads CASSLLLQGAQSPLHF. CDR3 nucleotide sequence: TGTGCCAGCAGTTTACTACTACAGGGGGCACAGTCACCCCTCCACTTT. The chain carries TRBV28 and TRBJ1-6; 9 bases line up with TRBD1. Germline lookup yields CDR1 MDHEN and CDR2 SYDVKM. With 2 bases clipped from V and 10 bases from J, the junction kept 9 bases outside the gene matches. The CDR3 is 16 amino acids.

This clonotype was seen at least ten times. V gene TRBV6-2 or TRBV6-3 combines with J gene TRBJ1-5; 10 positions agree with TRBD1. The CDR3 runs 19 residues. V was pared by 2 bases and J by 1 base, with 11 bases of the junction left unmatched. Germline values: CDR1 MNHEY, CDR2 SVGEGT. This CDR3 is CASSYLPGQGFQSNQPQHF. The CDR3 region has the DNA TGTGCCAGCAGTTACCTCCCGGGACAGGGGTTCCAGAGCAATCAGCCCCAGCATTTT.

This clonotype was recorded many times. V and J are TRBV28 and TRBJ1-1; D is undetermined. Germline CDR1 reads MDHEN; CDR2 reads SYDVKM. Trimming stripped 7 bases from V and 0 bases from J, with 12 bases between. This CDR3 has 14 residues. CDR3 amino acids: CASIGGPMNTEAFF. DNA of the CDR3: TGTGCCAGCATTGGAGGGCCCATGAACACTGAAGCTTTCTTT.

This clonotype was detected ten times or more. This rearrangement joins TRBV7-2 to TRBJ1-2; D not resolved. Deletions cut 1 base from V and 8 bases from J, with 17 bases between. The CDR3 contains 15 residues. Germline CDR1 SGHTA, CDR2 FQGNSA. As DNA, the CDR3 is TGTGCCAGCAGCTTAGAATGGAGACCGTCTGGAGGCTACACCTTC. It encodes CASSLEWRPSGGYTF.

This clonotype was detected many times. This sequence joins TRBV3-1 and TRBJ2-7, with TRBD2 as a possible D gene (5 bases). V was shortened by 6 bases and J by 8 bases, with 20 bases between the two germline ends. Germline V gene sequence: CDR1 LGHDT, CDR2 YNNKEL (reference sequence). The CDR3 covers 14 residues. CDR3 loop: CASRNRGEGNKQYF. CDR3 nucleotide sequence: TGTGCCAGCAGAAACCGCGGAGAGGGAAATAAGCAGTACTTC.

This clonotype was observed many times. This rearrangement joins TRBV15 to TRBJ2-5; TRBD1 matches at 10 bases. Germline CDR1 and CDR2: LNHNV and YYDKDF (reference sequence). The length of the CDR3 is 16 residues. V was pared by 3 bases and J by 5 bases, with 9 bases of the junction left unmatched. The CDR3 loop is CATSSDRGPRVETQYF. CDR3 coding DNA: TGTGCCACCAGCAGTGACAGGGGGCCTAGAGTGGAGACCCAGTACTTC. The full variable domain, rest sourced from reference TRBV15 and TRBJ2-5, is DAMVIQNPRYQVTQFGKPVTLSCSQTLNHNVMYWYQQKSSQAPKLLFHYYDKDFNNEADTPDNFQSRRPNTSFCFLDIRSPGLGDTAMYLCATSSDRGPRVETQYFGPGTRLLVL.

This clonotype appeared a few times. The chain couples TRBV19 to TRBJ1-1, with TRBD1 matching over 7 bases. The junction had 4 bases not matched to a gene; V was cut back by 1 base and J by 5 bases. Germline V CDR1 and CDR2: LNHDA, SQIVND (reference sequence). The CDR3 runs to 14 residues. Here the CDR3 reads CASSIVGTATEAFF. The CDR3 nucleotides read TGTGCCAGTAGTATAGTCGGGACAGCGACTGAAGCTTTCTTT.

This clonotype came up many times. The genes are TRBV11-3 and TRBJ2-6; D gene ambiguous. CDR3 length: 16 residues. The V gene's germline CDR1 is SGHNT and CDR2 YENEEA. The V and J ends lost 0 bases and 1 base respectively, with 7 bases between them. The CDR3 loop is CASSLDPSSGANVLTF. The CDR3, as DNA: TGTGCCAGCAGCTTAGATCCGAGTTCTGGGGCCAACGTCCTGACTTTC.

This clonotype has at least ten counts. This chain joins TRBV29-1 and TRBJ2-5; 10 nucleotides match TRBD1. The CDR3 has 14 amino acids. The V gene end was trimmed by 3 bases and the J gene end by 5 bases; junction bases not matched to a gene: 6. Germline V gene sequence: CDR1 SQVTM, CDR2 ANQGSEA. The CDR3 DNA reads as TGCAGCGTTGAGAGGGACAGGGGACCCGAGACCCAGTACTTC. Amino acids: CSVERDRGPETQYF. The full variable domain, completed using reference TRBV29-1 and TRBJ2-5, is SAVISQKPSRDICQRGTSLTIQCQVDSQVTMMFWYRQQPGQSLTLIATANQGSEATYESGFVIDKFPISRPNLTFSTLTVSNMSPEDSSIYLCSVERDRGPETQYFGPGTRLLVL.

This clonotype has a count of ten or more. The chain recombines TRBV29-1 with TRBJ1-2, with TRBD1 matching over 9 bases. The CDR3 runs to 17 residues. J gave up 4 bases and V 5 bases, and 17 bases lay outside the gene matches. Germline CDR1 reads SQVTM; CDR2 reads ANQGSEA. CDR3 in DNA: TGCAGCGTTCTTATATTCAAACCGGGACAGGGCGGCTATGGCTACACCTTC. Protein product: CSVLIFKPGQGGYGYTF. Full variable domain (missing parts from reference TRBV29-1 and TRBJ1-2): SAVISQKPSRDICQRGTSLTIQCQVDSQVTMMFWYRQQPGQSLTLIATANQGSEATYESGFVIDKFPISRPNLTFSTLTVSNMSPEDSSIYLCSVLIFKPGQGGYGYTFGSGTRLTVV.

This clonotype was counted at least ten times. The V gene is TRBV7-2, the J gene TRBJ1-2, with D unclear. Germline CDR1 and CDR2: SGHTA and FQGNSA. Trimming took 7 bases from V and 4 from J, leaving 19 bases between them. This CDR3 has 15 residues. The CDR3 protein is CASTLDRGFSYGYTF. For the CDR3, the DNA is TGTGCCAGCACTTTGGACCGAGGGTTTAGCTATGGCTACACCTTC.

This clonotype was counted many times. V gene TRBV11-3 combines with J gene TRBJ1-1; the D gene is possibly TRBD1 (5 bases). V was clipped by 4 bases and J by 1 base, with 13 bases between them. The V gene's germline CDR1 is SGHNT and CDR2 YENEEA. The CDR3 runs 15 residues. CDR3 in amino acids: CASSSSDSPNTEAFF. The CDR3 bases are TGTGCCAGCAGCTCATCAGACAGCCCGAACACTGAAGCTTTCTTT.

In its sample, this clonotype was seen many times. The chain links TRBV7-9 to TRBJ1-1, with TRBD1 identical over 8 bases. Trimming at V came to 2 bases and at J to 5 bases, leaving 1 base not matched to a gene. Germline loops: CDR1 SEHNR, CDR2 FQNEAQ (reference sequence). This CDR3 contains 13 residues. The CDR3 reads CASSLNRGTEAFF. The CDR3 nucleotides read TGTGCCAGCAGCTTAAACAGGGGGACTGAAGCTTTCTTT. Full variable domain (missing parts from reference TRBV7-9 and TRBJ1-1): DTGVSQNPRHKITKRGQNVTFRCDPISEHNRLYWYRQTLGQGPEFLTYFQNEAQLEKSRLLSDRFSAERPKGSFSTLEIQRTEQGDSAMYLCASSLNRGTEAFFGQGTRLTVV.

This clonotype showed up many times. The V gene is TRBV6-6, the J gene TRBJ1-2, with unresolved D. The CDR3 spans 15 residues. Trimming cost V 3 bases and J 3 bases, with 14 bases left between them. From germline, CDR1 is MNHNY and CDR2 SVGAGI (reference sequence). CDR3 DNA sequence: TGTGCCAGCAGTTATCAGGACCGGAGATACTATGGCTACACCTTC. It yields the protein CASSYQDRRYYGYTF.

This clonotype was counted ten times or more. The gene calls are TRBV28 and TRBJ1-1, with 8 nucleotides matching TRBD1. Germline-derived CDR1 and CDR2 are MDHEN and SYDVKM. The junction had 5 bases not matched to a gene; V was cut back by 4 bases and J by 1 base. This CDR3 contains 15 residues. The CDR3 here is CASSSGQGWNTEAFF. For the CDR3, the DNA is TGTGCCAGCAGTTCTGGACAGGGTTGGAACACTGAAGCTTTCTTT. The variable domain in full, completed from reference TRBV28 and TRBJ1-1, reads DVKVTQSSRYLVKRTGEKVFLECVQDMDHENMFWYRQDPGLGLRLIYFSYDVKMKEKGDIPEGYSVSREKKERFSLILESASTNQTSMYLCASSSGQGWNTEAFFGQGTRLTVV.

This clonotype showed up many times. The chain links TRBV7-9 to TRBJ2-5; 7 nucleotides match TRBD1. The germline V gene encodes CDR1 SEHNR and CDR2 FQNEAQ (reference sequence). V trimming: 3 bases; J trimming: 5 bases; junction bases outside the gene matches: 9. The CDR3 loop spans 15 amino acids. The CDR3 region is CASSLVTGLQETQYF. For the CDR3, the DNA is TGTGCCAGCAGCTTGGTGACAGGGTTGCAGGAGACCCAGTACTTC.

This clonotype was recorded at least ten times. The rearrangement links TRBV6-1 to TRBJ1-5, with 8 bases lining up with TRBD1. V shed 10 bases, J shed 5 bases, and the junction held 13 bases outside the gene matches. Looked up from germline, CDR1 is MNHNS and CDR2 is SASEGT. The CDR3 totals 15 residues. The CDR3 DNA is TGTGCCACCCCTGGGACGGACAGGGACGATCAGCCCCAGCATTTT. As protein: CATPGTDRDDQPQHF.

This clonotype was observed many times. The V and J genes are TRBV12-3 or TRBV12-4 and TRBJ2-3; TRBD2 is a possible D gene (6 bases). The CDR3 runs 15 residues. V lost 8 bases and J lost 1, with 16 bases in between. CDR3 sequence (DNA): TGTGCCAGCGCCCCGTCGGGGGTTCGCACAGATACGCAGTATTTT. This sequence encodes CASAPSGVRTDTQYF.

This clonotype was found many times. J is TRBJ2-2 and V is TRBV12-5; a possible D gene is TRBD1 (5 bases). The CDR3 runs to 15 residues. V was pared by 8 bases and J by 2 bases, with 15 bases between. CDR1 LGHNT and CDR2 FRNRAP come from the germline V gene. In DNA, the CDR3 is TGTGCTAGTCTTATCGCGCAGGGAAACACCGGGGAGCTGTTTTTT. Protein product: CASLIAQGNTGELFF.

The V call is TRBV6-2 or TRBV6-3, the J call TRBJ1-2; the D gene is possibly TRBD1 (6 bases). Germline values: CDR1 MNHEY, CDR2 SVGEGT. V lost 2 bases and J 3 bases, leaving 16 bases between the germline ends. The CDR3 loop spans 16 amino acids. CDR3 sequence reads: CASSYEAGANYYGYTF. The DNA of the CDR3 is TGTGCCAGCAGTTACGAGGCAGGGGCGAACTACTATGGCTACACCTTC.

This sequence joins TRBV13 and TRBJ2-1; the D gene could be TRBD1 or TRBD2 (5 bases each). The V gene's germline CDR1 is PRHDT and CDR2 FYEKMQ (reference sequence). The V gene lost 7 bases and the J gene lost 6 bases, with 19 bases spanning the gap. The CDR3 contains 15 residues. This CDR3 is CASTRGGGPINEQFF. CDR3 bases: TGTGCCAGCACCCGAGGTGGGGGTCCCATCAATGAGCAGTTCTTC.